These 23 T cell receptor beta chains came from one sample sequenced in a study of monozygotic twins with inflammatory bowel disease (dated by TCRdb to the late 2010s). Library creation used 5' RACE. The sequencing machine was an Illumina HiSeq 2500. Once TCRdb had reprocessed the reads, it stored one entry per CDR3 protein sequence and supplied no DNA. The table for this sample shows fewer than 550,000 distinct CDR3 sequences. The biggest ten clones account for roughly 2.2% of the sample. The specimen sequenced was blood. All receptors come from a human donor with ulcerative colitis or Crohn's disease, or a healthy co-twin of an affected twin (not recorded which).

The chain recombines TRBV11-2 with TRBJ2-1; no DNA is available, so the TRBD2 call from TCRdb remains unchecked. Germline CDR1 is SGHAT and CDR2 is FQNNGV. The CDR3 contains 12 residues. CDR3 in amino acids: CASSPAGLEQFF.

V and J are TRBV6-2 or TRBV6-3 and TRBJ1-5; as DNA is missing, the TRBD1 call by TCRdb cannot be tested. Germline-derived CDR1 and CDR2 are MNHEY and SVGEGT. This CDR3 has 16 residues. CDR3: CASSYKGQWSNQPQHF.

V and J are TRBV19 and TRBJ1-1; TCRdb designates TRBD1, a call that cannot be tested without DNA. CDR1 is LNHDA, CDR2 SQIVND, per germline (reference sequence). The CDR3 runs 16 residues. The CDR3: CASRTGSRGRTSEAFF.

The chain couples TRBV7-2 to TRBJ1-5; TCRdb returns TRBD1, unconfirmable since there is no DNA. The germline V gene encodes CDR1 SGHTA and CDR2 FQGNSA. The CDR3 contains 16 residues. The CDR3 protein is CASSPGAGNRNQPQHF.

This chain uses TRBV27 with TRBJ2-3; the TCRdb D gene call, TRBD2, has no DNA to confirm it. The length of the CDR3 is 15 residues. In germline, CDR1 is MNHEY, CDR2 SMNVEV (reference sequence). Here the CDR3 reads CASSVIAGGPIEQYF.

The chain is built from TRBV4-2 and TRBJ2-3; TCRdb gives TRBD1 as the D gene, but with no DNA this cannot be confirmed. Germline lookup yields CDR1 LGHNA and CDR2 YNFKEQ. The CDR3 runs 16 residues. CDR3 loop: CASSQFAAGGADTQYF.

The V and J genes are TRBV6-7 and TRBJ2-3; TCRdb lists TRBD2, though no DNA is available to test this call. TRBV6-7 is placed among ORFs of uncertain function. The CDR3 spans 17 residues. The CDR3 reads CASSYSRRREGTDTQYF.

This chain joins TRBV4-2 and TRBJ2-1. Germline lookup yields CDR1 LGHNA and CDR2 YNFKEQ. The CDR3 is 15 residues long. The CDR3: CASSQGLVMVNEQFF.

This chain uses TRBV29-1 with TRBJ2-7; TCRdb's D call, TRBD1, is unchecked because there is no DNA. The germline gives CDR1 SQVTM, CDR2 ANQGSEA. The CDR3 has 13 residues. CDR3 sequence reads: CSVEPQGGGEQYF.

The chain links TRBV20-1 to TRBJ2-7; without DNA, the TCRdb call of TRBD1 cannot be checked. Germline V gives CDR1 DFQATT, CDR2 SNEGSKA (reference sequence). This CDR3 region has 13 residues. The CDR3 is CSARGSGRYEQYF.

V usage is TRBV6-5 and J usage is TRBJ1-1. The CDR3 runs 16 residues. Looked up from germline, CDR1 is MNHEY and CDR2 is SVGAGI. Here the CDR3 reads CASSYSGQMSGTEAFF.

V and J are TRBV7-2 and TRBJ2-7. The length of the CDR3 is 14 residues. The germline V gene has CDR1 SGHTA and CDR2 FQGNSA. The CDR3 spells CASSLRDASYEQYF.

This sequence joins TRBV9 and TRBJ2-1. Germline V CDR1 and CDR2: SGDLS, YYNGEE. CDR3 size: 15 residues. CDR3 loop: CASSVDSRSYNEQFF.

The chain is built from TRBV4-3 and TRBJ2-1; TCRdb names TRBD1, which stays unverified in the absence of DNA. This CDR3 has 17 amino acids. Looked up from germline, CDR1 is LGHNA and CDR2 is YSLEER. The CDR3 loop is CASSQDPGQGTYNEQFF.

The J gene is TRBJ2-1, the V gene TRBV2; TCRdb reports TRBD1, a call that lacks DNA to check it against. The CDR3 extends over 15 amino acids. Germline lookup yields CDR1 SNHLY and CDR2 FYNNEI. The CDR3 is CASSPIIGQTNEQFF.

This chain uses TRBV7-2 with TRBJ1-6; TCRdb lists TRBD1, though no DNA is available to test this call. CDR1 and CDR2 (germline): SGHTA, FQGNSA. This CDR3 is built from 15 residues. The CDR3 protein is CASSASGTANSPLHF.

The chain employs TRBV6-1 and TRBJ1-1; TCRdb reports TRBD1, a call that lacks DNA to check it against. Germline assignment: CDR1 MNHNS and CDR2 SASEGT. The CDR3 is 14 amino acids. The CDR3 sequence is CASSGGTGLTEAFF.

J is TRBJ2-3 and V is TRBV5-4. The CDR3 has 13 residues. Germline CDR1 SGHNT, CDR2 YYREEE (reference sequence). The CDR3 sequence: CASSLAAEDTQYF.

V gene TRBV6-1 combines with J gene TRBJ1-1. CDR3 length equals 15 residues. Germline V gene lookup returns CDR1 MNHNS and CDR2 SASEGT. The CDR3 loop is CASIRFGLLNTEAFF.

The genes are TRBV15 and TRBJ2-1; TCRdb gives TRBD2 as the D gene, but with no DNA this cannot be confirmed. The CDR3 loop spans 15 amino acids. Per germline, CDR1 LNHNV and CDR2 YYDKDF (reference sequence). CDR3 sequence: CATSREGASTDEQFF.

This chain connects TRBV10-3 to TRBJ2-7; no DNA is available, so the TRBD1 call from TCRdb remains unchecked. The CDR3 covers 15 residues. Germline lookup yields CDR1 ENHRY and CDR2 SYGVKD. The CDR3 is CAISPPGARGNEQYF.

The chain has TRBV5-1 and TRBJ2-6. The CDR3 spans 17 residues. The V gene's germline CDR1 is SGHRS and CDR2 YFSETQ. The CDR3 loop is CASSSDPRALGANVLTF.

The chain uses TRBV6-1 and TRBJ2-1; TCRdb names TRBD2, which stays unverified in the absence of DNA. This CDR3 comprises 18 residues. Germline assignment: CDR1 MNHNS and CDR2 SASEGT. CDR3: CASSPIWAGLAVLGEQLF.